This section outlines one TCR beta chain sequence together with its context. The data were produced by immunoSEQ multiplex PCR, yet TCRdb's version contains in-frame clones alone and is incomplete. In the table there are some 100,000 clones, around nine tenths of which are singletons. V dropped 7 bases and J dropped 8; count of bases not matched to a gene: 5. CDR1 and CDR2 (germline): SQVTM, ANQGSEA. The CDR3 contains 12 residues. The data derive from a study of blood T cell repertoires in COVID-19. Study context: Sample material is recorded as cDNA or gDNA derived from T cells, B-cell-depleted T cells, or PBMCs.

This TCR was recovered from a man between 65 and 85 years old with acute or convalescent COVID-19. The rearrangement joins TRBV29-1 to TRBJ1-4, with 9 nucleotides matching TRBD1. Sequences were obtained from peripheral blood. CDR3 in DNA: TGCAGCGGGGGACAGGGTGCCGAAAAACTGTTTTTT. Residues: CSGGQGAEKLFF.